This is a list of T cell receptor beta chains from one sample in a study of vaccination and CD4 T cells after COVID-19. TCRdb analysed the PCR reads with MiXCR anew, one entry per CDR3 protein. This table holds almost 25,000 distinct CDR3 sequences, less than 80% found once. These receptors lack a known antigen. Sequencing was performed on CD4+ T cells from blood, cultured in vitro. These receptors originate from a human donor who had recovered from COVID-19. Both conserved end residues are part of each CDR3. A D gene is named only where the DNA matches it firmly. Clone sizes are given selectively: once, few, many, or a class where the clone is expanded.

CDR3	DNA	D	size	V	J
CASTSGSGANVLTF	TGTGCCAGCACCTCAGGTTCTGGGGCCAACGTCCTGACTTTC	.	once	TRBV7-3	TRBJ2-6
CASSLGAGTMNTGELFF	TGTGCCAGCAGCTTAGGTGCGGGGACGATGAACACCGGGGAGCTGTTTTTT	.	.	TRBV7-2	TRBJ2-2
CASSPNVGSVTGELFF	TGTGCCAGCAGCCCGAATGTTGGTAGCGTCACCGGGGAGCTGTTTTTT	.	.	TRBV9	TRBJ2-2
CATRQVSPSGANVLTF	TGTGCCACACGACAGGTTAGTCCCTCTGGGGCCAACGTCCTGACTTTC	.	.	TRBV27	TRBJ2-6
CASSAKGSEVIAATGELFF	TGTGCCAGCAGCGCGAAAGGGTCAGAAGTCATTGCGGCCACCGGGGAGCTGTTTTTT	.	few	TRBV2	TRBJ2-2
CSARTSGRNEQFF	TGCAGTGCTAGGACTAGCGGGAGGAATGAGCAGTTCTTC	TRBD2	.	TRBV20-1	TRBJ2-1
CASSQFQGGGANVLTF	TGTGCCAGCAGCCAATTTCAGGGAGGTGGGGCCAACGTCCTGACTTTC	.	.	TRBV7-2	TRBJ2-6
CASSSLPGPGGTEAFF	TGTGCCAGCAGTTCCCTCCCAGGCCCAGGGGGCACTGAAGCTTTCTTT	TRBD1	.	TRBV28	TRBJ1-1
CSAGLSFDSNQPQHF	TGCAGTGCAGGGCTGAGTTTCGATAGCAATCAGCCCCAGCATTTT	.	few	TRBV20-1	TRBJ1-5
CASSEAGNQENTF	TGTGCCAGCAGTGAGGCCGGGAACCAAGAGAACACCTTC	.	once	TRBV2	TRBJ1-2
CASSLAGGPTGELFF	TGTGCCAGCAGCTTAGCGGGAGGGCCGACCGGGGAGCTGTTTTTT	TRBD2	.	TRBV7-3	TRBJ2-2
CASSPQSTPSYGYTF	TGTGCCAGCAGCCCCCAATCGACGCCTTCCTATGGCTACACCTTC	.	.	TRBV7-2	TRBJ1-2
CASSPLLDKNIQYF	TGTGCCAGCAGCCCCCTTCTAGACAAAAACATTCAGTACTTC	.	few	TRBV7-2	TRBJ2-4
CASSLGGRRRNTIYF	TGTGCCAGCAGCTTAGGGGGAAGACGGAGAAACACCATATATTTT	.	.	TRBV11-2	TRBJ1-3
CASSPQGFYNEQFF	TGTGCCAGCAGCCCACAGGGGTTCTACAATGAGCAGTTCTTC	TRBD1	.	TRBV6-2/TRBV6-3	TRBJ2-1
CASSLGPPTGGYGYTF	TGTGCCAGCAGTTTAGGCCCTCCGACAGGGGGCTATGGCTACACCTTC	TRBD1	.	TRBV27	TRBJ1-2
CASSYRARQNTEAFF	TGTGCCAGCAGTTACCGAGCCAGGCAGAACACTGAAGCTTTCTTT	.	.	TRBV6-5	TRBJ1-1
CASTPVGLAVDEQFF	TGTGCCAGCACCCCAGTGGGACTAGCGGTCGATGAGCAGTTCTTC	TRBD2	.	TRBV12-3/TRBV12-4	TRBJ2-1
CASRQESGTGYGYTF	TGTGCCAGCAGACAAGAAAGCGGGACAGGCTATGGCTACACCTTC	TRBD1	.	TRBV7-2	TRBJ1-2
CASSFLAGGGEQYF	TGTGCCAGCAGTTTCCTAGCGGGAGGTGGCGAGCAGTACTTC	TRBD2	.	TRBV27	TRBJ2-7